Described below is a single T cell receptor beta chain sequence and its context. Its antigen is not known. This entry comes from a study of cytomegalovirus exposure and HLA in healthy donors. Points from the study as a whole: Generally TCR sequences proved uncommon, though certain public TCRs appeared in numerous donors.

The junction had 7 bases not matched to a gene; V was cut back by 7 bases and J by 5 bases. Germline CDR1 and CDR2: LNHDA and SQIVND (reference sequence). The CDR3 length is 14 residues. The PCR employed 60 Vbeta primers together with 13 Jbeta primers. TCRdb's table, derived via immunoSEQ multiplex PCR, lists solely in-frame clones and lacks some. Its table lists 150,000 to 250,000 clones. Specimen: PBMCs. The chain carries TRBV19 and TRBJ2-5, with TRBD1 identical over 10 bases. This clonotype was obtained from a boy younger than 18 in good health and CMV-seronegative. The CDR3 DNA reads TGTGCCAGTACTGGGACAGGGGTCGCGGAGACCCAGTACTTC. Translating it yields CASTGTGVAETQYF.